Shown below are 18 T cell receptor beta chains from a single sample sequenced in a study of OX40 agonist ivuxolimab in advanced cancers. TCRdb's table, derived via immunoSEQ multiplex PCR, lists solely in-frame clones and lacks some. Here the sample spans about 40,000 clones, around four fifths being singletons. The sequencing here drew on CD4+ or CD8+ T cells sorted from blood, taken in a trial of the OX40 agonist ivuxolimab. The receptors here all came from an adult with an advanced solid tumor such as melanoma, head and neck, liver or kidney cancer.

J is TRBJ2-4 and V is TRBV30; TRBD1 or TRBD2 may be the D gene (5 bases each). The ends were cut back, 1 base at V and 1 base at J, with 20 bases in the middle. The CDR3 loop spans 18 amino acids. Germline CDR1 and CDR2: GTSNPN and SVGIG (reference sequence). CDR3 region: CAWSASSGRWGAKNIQYF. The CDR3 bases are TGTGCCTGGAGTGCCTCCTCGGGACGGTGGGGCGCCAAAAACATTCAGTACTTC.

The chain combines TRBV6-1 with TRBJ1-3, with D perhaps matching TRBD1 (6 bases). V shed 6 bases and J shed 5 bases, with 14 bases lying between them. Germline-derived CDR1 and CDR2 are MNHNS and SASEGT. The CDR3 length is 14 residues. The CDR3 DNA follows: TGTGCCAGCAGCGAAAGGGGGGGGAGAAACACCATATATTTT. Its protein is CASSERGGRNTIYF.

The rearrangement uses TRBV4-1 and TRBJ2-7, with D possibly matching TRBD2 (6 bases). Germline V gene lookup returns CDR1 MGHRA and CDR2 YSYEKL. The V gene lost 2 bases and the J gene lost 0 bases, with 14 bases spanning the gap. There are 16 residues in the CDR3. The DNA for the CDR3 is TGCGCCAGCAGCCAAAATTGGGGGGAGCGCTCCTACGAGCAGTACTTC. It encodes CASSQNWGERSYEQYF.

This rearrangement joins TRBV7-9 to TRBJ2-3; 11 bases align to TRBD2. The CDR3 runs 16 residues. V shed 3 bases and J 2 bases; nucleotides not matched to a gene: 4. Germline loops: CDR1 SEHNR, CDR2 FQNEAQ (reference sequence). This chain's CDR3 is CASSFLAGGDTDTQYF. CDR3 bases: TGTGCCAGCAGCTTCTTAGCGGGAGGGGACACAGATACGCAGTATTTT.

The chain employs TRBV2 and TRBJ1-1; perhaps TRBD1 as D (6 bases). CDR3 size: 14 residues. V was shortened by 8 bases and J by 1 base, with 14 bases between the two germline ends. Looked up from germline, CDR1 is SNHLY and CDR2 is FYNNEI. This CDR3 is CASLRGKGNTEAFF. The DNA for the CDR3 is TGTGCCAGCCTAAGGGGGAAGGGGAACACTGAAGCTTTCTTT.

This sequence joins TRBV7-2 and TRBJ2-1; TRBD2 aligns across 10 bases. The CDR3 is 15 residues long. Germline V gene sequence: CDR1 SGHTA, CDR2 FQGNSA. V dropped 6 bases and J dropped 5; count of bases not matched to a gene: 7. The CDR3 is CASSQTLAGNNEQFF. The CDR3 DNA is TGTGCCAGCAGTCAAACACTAGCGGGAAACAATGAGCAGTTCTTC.

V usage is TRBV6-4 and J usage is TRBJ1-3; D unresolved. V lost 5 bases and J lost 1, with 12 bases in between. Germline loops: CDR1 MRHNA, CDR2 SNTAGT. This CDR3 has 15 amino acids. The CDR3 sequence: CASSPRTQSGNTIYF. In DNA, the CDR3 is TGTGCCAGCAGTCCACGGACCCAGTCTGGAAACACCATATATTTT.

CDR3 nucleotide sequence: TGTGCCAGCAGCGGACAGGGGGACTATAATTCACCCCTCCACTTT. Translation gives CASSGQGDYNSPLHF. The J gene is TRBJ1-6, the V gene TRBV9; 9 nucleotides agree with TRBD1. Germline V gene lookup returns CDR1 SGDLS and CDR2 YYNGEE. J lost 3 bases, V lost 3 bases, and 1 base had no gene match. The CDR3 covers 15 residues.

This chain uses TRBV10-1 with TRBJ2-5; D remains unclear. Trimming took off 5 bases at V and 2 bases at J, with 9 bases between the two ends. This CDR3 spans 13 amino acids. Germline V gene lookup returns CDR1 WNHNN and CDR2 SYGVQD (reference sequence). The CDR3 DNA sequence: TGCGCCAGCAGTACGGCACAGCAAGAGACCCAGTACTTC. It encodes CASSTAQQETQYF.

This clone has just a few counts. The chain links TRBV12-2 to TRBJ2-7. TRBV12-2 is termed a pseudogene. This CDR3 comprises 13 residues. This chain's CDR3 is CASRLEAAYEQYF. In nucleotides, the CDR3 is TGTGCAAGTCGCTTAGAGGCAGCCTACGAGCAGTACTTC.

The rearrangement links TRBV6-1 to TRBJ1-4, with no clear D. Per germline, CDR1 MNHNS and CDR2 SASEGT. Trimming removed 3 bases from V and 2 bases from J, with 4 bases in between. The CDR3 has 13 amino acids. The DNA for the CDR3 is TGTGCCAGCAGTGACATTACTAATGAAAAACTGTTTTTT. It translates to CASSDITNEKLFF.

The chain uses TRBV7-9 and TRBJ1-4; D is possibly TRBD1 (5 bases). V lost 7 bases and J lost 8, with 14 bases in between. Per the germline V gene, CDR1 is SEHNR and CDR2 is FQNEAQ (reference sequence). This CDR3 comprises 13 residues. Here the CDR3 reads CASTRWGEEKLFF. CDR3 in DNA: TGTGCCAGCACCCGATGGGGGGAGGAAAAACTGTTTTTT. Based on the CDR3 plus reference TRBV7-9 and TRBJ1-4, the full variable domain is DTGVSQNPRHKITKRGQNVTFRCDPISEHNRLYWYRQTLGQGPEFLTYFQNEAQLEKSRLLSDRFSAERPKGSFSTLEIQRTEQGDSAMYLCASTRWGEEKLFFGSGTQLSVL.

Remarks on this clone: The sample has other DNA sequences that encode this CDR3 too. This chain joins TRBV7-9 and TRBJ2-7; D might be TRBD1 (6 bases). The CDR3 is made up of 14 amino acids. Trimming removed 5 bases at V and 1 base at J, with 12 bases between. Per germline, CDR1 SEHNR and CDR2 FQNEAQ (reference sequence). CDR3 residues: CASSPRTDSYEQYF. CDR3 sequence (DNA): TGTGCCAGCAGCCCACGGACAGATTCCTACGAGCAGTACTTC.

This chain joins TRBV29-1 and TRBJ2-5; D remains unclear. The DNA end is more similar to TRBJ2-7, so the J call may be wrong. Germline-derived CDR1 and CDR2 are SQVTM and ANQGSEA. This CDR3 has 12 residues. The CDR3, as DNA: TGCAGCGTTGAAGAGGGCACCTACGAGCAGTACTTC. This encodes CSVEEGTYEQYF.

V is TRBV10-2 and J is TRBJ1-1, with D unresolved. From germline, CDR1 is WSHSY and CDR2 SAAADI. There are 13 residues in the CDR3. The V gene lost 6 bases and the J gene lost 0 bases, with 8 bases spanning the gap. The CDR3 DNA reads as TGCGCCAGCAGGGAAAGGGTGAACACTGAAGCTTTCTTT. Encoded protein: CASRERVNTEAFF.

CDR3 sequence reads: CASSNRGPQETQYF. The CDR3 DNA follows: TGCGCCAGCAGCAACCGGGGCCCACAGGAGACCCAGTACTTC. J is TRBJ2-5 and V is TRBV5-1; TRBD1 or TRBD2 may be the D gene (5 bases each). V was pared by 4 bases and J by 5 bases, with 15 bases between. CDR1 is SGHRS, CDR2 YFSETQ, per germline. The CDR3 runs to 14 residues.

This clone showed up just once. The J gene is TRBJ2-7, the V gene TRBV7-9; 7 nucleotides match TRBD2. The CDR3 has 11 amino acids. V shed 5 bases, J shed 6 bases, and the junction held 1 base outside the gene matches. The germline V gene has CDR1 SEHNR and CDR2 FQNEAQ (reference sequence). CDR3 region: CASSAGVEQYF. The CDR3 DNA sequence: TGTGCCAGCAGCGCGGGGGTCGAGCAGTACTTC.

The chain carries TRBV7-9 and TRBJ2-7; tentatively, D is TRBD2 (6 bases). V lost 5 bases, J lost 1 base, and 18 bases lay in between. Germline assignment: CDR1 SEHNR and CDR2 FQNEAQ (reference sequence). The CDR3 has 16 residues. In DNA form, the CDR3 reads TGTGCCAGCAGCCACAACCCCGGGAGAATGTCCTACGAGCAGTACTTC. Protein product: CASSHNPGRMSYEQYF.